Sequencing of this T cell receptor (beta chain) was carried out in a study of blood T cell repertoires in COVID-19. Across the whole study: Acute and convalescent COVID-19 specimens originated in the United States, Italy and Spain. Sources were T cells, B-cell-depleted T cells, or PBMCs; the material itself was cDNA or gDNA.

The authors' processing: Nucleated cell number was recorded as an estimate derived from reference gene primer amplification. Data came from immunoSEQ multiplex PCR; TCRdb stores just in-frame clones and leaves some out. That table furnishes V, J and clone size, whereas the DNA furnished D and trimming. This table has under 100,000 clones, roughly 90% appearing once. The CDR3 spans 14 residues. CDR1 is SQVTM, CDR2 ANQGSEA, per germline. Losses at the gene ends were 6 bases for V and 2 bases for J; bases not matched to a gene: 5. The J gene is TRBJ1-3, the V gene TRBV29-1; 9 bases line up with TRBD1. This TCR came from a man aged 60-69 years with COVID-19, enrolled during active disease. Sample: peripheral blood. CDR3 coding DNA: TGCAGCGTCGGACAGGGGCCCCCTGGAAACACCATATATTTT. Translated: CSVGQGPPGNTIYF.